The 25 T cell receptor beta chains reported below all come from one sample, sequenced in a study of blood T cell repertoires in COVID-19 (dated by TCRdb to the early 2020s). To prepare the library, the immunoSEQ multiplex PCR assay was applied. This immuneACCESS table, as held by TCRdb, lists in-frame sequences with V and J called but not all clones. Of the missing ones, under half trace to an unresolved V gene in checked studies; the others have no known cause. Here the sample has about 150,000 clones; roughly nine tenths occur a single time. Over 2% of the sample comes from the top ten. Sequenced material: peripheral blood. These receptors were taken from a woman in her 70s with acute or convalescent COVID-19.

The rearrangement joins TRBV19 to TRBJ2-1; 10 positions match TRBD2. This CDR3 region has 17 residues. With V trimmed by 4 bases and J by 0 bases, 6 bases remained unmatched. Germline V gene data show CDR1 as LNHDA and CDR2 as SQIVND (reference sequence). DNA of the CDR3: TGTGCCAGTAGTAAAGGCGCTAGCGGGGGCTCCTACAATGAGCAGTTCTTC. This encodes CASSKGASGGSYNEQFF.

The V gene is TRBV30, the J gene TRBJ2-1, with TRBD2 matching 7 bases. Losses at the gene ends were 2 bases for V and 4 bases for J; bases not matched to a gene: 5. Germline V gene lookup returns CDR1 GTSNPN and CDR2 SVGIG (reference sequence). This CDR3 spans 14 amino acids. DNA for the CDR3: TGTGCCTGGAGTAATCTAGCGGTTTACAATGAGCAGTTCTTC. Its translation: CAWSNLAVYNEQFF. The variable domain in full, with the rest retrieved from reference TRBV30 and TRBJ2-1, is SQTIHQWPATLVQPVGSPLSLECTVEGTSNPNLYWYRQAAGRGLQLLFYSVGIGQISSEVPQNLSASRPQDRQFILSSKKLLLSDSGFYLCAWSNLAVYNEQFFGPGTRLTVL.

This chain joins TRBV7-2 and TRBJ1-2; TRBD1 aligns across 9 bases. The V gene's germline CDR1 is SGHTA and CDR2 FQGNSA. The CDR3 runs to 14 residues. J was trimmed by 8 bases and V by 5 bases; bases with no gene match: 9. Written as DNA, the CDR3 is TGTGCCAGCAGCCTCCACAGGGGGCGTGAGGGCTACACCTTC. Translation: CASSLHRGREGYTF.

This rearrangement joins TRBV6-4 to TRBJ2-3, with 10 bases lining up with TRBD2. After removal of 2 bases from V and 1 base from J, the junction contained 9 bases not matched to a gene. The germline V gene encodes CDR1 MRHNA and CDR2 SNTAGT. The CDR3 runs 18 residues. CDR3 sequence (DNA): TGTGCCAGCAGTGACCCTTCCAATAGCGGGGGGCGCACAGATACGCAGTATTTT. It codes for CASSDPSNSGGRTDTQYF.

The J gene is TRBJ2-1, the V gene TRBV6-5, with D possibly TRBD1 on 5 matching bases. Germline CDR1 MNHEY, CDR2 SVGAGI. The CDR3 is 15 residues long. V dropped 4 bases and J dropped 4 bases, with 14 bases sitting between them. The CDR3 loop reads CASSSVGQGYNEQFF. The CDR3 DNA is TGTGCCAGCAGTTCCGTGGGGCAGGGATACAATGAGCAGTTCTTC.

This chain links TRBV6-5 with TRBJ2-5, with D tentatively TRBD2 (5 bases). Trimming pared 10 bases from V and 1 base from J, leaving 19 bases between. Germline V gene lookup returns CDR1 MNHEY and CDR2 SVGAGI. The CDR3 sequence is 15 residues long. The CDR3 here is CAISGRFGLQETQYF. The CDR3 DNA reads as TGTGCCATCAGCGGCAGGTTCGGCCTCCAAGAGACCCAGTACTTC.

The chain links TRBV9 to TRBJ2-2; TRBD1 is a possible D gene (5 bases). Germline V gene sequence: CDR1 SGDLS, CDR2 YYNGEE. The V end was cut by 2 bases, the J end by 4 bases, with 15 bases between. The CDR3 sequence is 16 residues long. CDR3 nucleotide sequence: TGTGCCAGCAGCGTCTCGATACAGGTCGTCACCGGGGAGCTGTTTTTT. This sequence encodes CASSVSIQVVTGELFF.

This clone was seen a single time. The chain has TRBV5-1 and TRBJ2-5; TRBD1 is a possible D gene (5 bases). This CDR3 contains 16 residues. Trimming shortened V by 0 bases and J by 8 bases, and 20 bases separated the two germline ends. Per the germline V gene, CDR1 is SGHRS and CDR2 is YFSETQ. The CDR3 nucleotides read TGCGCCAGCAGCTTGGTGGTAGGGGCCTTAGGTGATACCCAGTACTTC. This codes for CASSLVVGALGDTQYF.

The rearrangement links TRBV5-8 to TRBJ1-4, with D perhaps TRBD1 (5 bases). V lost 0 bases and J 8 bases, leaving 20 bases between the germline ends. The CDR3 extends over 17 amino acids. CDR1 is SGHTS and CDR2 is YDEGEE in the germline V gene. In DNA form, the CDR3 reads TGTGCCAGCAGCTTGGCATTGGGACTGACGGCTCGGGAAAAACTGTTTTTT. Protein: CASSLALGLTAREKLFF.

The chain carries TRBV3-1 (or the pseudogene TRBV3-2) and TRBJ1-2; maybe TRBD1 (5 bases). The V gene's germline CDR1 is LGHDT and CDR2 YNNKEL (reference sequence). This CDR3 has 15 residues. Trimming removed 4 bases at V and 5 bases at J, with 17 bases between. The CDR3 reads CASSPSWGGKYGYTF. The CDR3 region has the DNA TGTGCCAGCAGCCCAAGCTGGGGGGGGAAATATGGCTACACCTTC.

This clone showed up just once. The CDR3 region is CASRLTEISNQPQHF. The CDR3 DNA follows: TGTGCCAGCAGGTTGACAGAGATTAGCAATCAGCCCCAGCATTTT. The V and J genes are TRBV6-5 and TRBJ1-5; weak D call: TRBD1 (5 bases). With 6 bases removed from V and 0 bases from J, the gap between germline ends came to 12 bases. The germline CDR1 and CDR2 sequences are MNHEY and SVGAGI. This CDR3 comprises 15 residues.

This chain connects TRBV6-7 to TRBJ2-7, with 14 bases lining up with TRBD2. TRBV6-7 falls under the ORF class, with uncertain function. There are 18 residues in the CDR3. J lost 1 base, V lost 2 bases, and 7 bases had no gene match. CDR3 in amino acids: CASSYPRTSGGISYEQYV. CDR3 sequence (DNA): TGTGCCAGCAGTTACCCTAGGACTAGCGGGGGGATTTCCTACGAGCAGTACGTC.

This chain uses TRBV6-4 with TRBJ2-5; 9 nucleotides match TRBD1. CDR3 size: 14 residues. After removal of 4 bases from V and 2 bases from J, the junction contained 2 bases not matched to a gene. Germline lookup yields CDR1 MRHNA and CDR2 SNTAGT. Here the CDR3 DNA reads TGTGCCAGCAGTGCGACAGGGGGGCAAGAGACCCAGTACTTC. It translates to CASSATGGQETQYF.

The chain is built from TRBV6-5 and TRBJ2-3; maybe TRBD2 (6 bases). CDR1 is MNHEY and CDR2 is SVGAGI in the germline V gene. The CDR3 covers 13 residues. Trimming removed 6 bases from V and 4 bases from J, with 11 bases in between. CDR3 in DNA: TGTGCCAGCAGGCGATCTAGCGCAGATACGCAGTATTTT. Its protein is CASRRSSADTQYF.

This chain connects TRBV13 to TRBJ1-4; D call uncertain. This CDR3 is built from 15 residues. In germline, CDR1 is PRHDT, CDR2 FYEKMQ (reference sequence). The V and J ends lost 5 bases and 0 bases respectively, with 10 bases between them. The DNA for the CDR3 is TGTGCCAGCAGCCACCAGTCCACAACTAATGAAAAACTGTTTTTT. Translating it yields CASSHQSTTNEKLFF.

V and J are TRBV27 and TRBJ2-5; 10 bases are shared with TRBD1. Trimming at V came to 5 bases and at J to 4 bases, leaving 4 bases not matched to a gene. This CDR3 has 14 residues. CDR1 is MNHEY and CDR2 is SMNVEV in the germline V gene (reference sequence). CDR3 residues: CASSPRTGGETQYF. DNA for the CDR3: TGTGCCAGCAGTCCTCGGACAGGGGGAGAGACCCAGTACTTC.

The chain links TRBV15 to TRBJ2-3; D is possibly TRBD2 (5 bases). Germline V gene lookup returns CDR1 LNHNV and CDR2 YYDKDF (reference sequence). The CDR3 length is 17 residues. Trimming shortened V by 4 bases and J by 0 bases, and 17 bases separated the two germline ends. CDR3 sequence (DNA): TGTGCCACCAGCACCCCGCTTGAGGGATCTAGCACAGATACGCAGTATTTT. It translates to CATSTPLEGSSTDTQYF.

This chain uses TRBV7-9 with TRBJ1-4, with D perhaps TRBD1 (6 bases). The V and J ends lost 4 bases and 0 bases respectively, with 12 bases between them. The CDR3 covers 16 residues. Germline V gene sequence: CDR1 SEHNR, CDR2 FQNEAQ (reference sequence). CDR3 bases: TGTGCCAGCAGCTCTCGGGGACATTCAACTAATGAAAAACTGTTTTTT. This translates into CASSSRGHSTNEKLFF. Based on the CDR3 plus reference TRBV7-9 and TRBJ1-4, the full variable domain is DTGVSQNPRHKITKRGQNVTFRCDPISEHNRLYWYRQTLGQGPEFLTYFQNEAQLEKSRLLSDRFSAERPKGSFSTLEIQRTEQGDSAMYLCASSSRGHSTNEKLFFGSGTQLSVL.

The V and J genes are TRBV11-2 and TRBJ2-2, with D possibly matching TRBD1 (5 bases). This CDR3 has 14 residues. Trimming pared 4 bases from V and 5 bases from J, leaving 11 bases between. Per the germline V gene, CDR1 is SGHAT and CDR2 is FQNNGV. The CDR3 loop reads CASSSGFTTGELFF. Written as DNA, the CDR3 is TGTGCCAGCAGCTCAGGGTTTACTACCGGGGAGCTGTTTTTT.

This clone has just one count. J is TRBJ1-5 and V is TRBV6-5, with a tentative D call TRBD1 (5 bases). Germline CDR1 is MNHEY and CDR2 is SVGAGI. The CDR3 is 13 amino acids. The V and J ends lost 7 bases and 6 bases respectively, with 13 bases between them. The CDR3 DNA follows: TGTGCCAGCACTAAGGACATGGGTCAGCCCCAGCATTTT. Its translation: CASTKDMGQPQHF.

V usage is TRBV5-4 and J usage is TRBJ1-2; TRBD1 matches 10 bases. The CDR3 runs to 15 residues. The V segment lost 3 bases and the J segment 6 bases; nucleotides outside the gene matches: 8. The germline V gene encodes CDR1 SGHNT and CDR2 YYREEE (reference sequence). The CDR3 coding sequence is TGTGCCAGCAGCTACCCGGGACAGGGGAGGCATGGCTACACCTTC. Amino acid sequence: CASSYPGQGRHGYTF.

The V and J genes are TRBV5-1 and TRBJ1-1, with D possibly being TRBD1 (5 bases). Germline V gene sequence: CDR1 SGHRS, CDR2 YFSETQ. With 0 bases removed from V and 2 bases from J, the gap between germline ends came to 11 bases. The CDR3 has 15 amino acids. The DNA for the CDR3 is TGCGCCAGCAGCTTGGAGGGAGGGGCTAACACTGAAGCTTTCTTT. Translating it yields CASSLEGGANTEAFF.

V is TRBV6-5 and J is TRBJ2-2, with D perhaps TRBD1 (6 bases). V was clipped by 6 bases and J by 4 bases, with 15 bases between them. Germline CDR1 is MNHEY and CDR2 is SVGAGI. The CDR3 has 15 residues. CDR3 residues: CASRGGGLGTGELFF. As DNA, the CDR3 is TGTGCCAGCAGAGGTGGGGGCTTGGGCACCGGGGAGCTGTTTTTT.

The chain links TRBV19 to TRBJ2-6; D unresolved. The CDR3 consists of 19 residues. Trimming stripped 7 bases from V and 0 bases from J, with 22 bases between. The germline gives CDR1 LNHDA, CDR2 SQIVND (reference sequence). The CDR3 DNA reads as TGTGCCAGTAACTCCCCCCCGATGAGAACTCTCTCTGGGGCCAACGTCCTGACTTTC. Amino acid sequence: CASNSPPMRTLSGANVLTF.

The chain joins TRBV12-5 to TRBJ2-1; D gene unclear. The ends were cut back, 3 bases at V and 10 bases at J, with 13 bases in the middle. This CDR3 has 13 residues. Germline CDR1 LGHNT, CDR2 FRNRAP. The CDR3 DNA sequence: TGTGCTAGTGGTTTCACAAGGAGTTCCGAGCAGTTCTTC. Its protein is CASGFTRSSEQFF.